This entry features one TCR beta chain sequence. Its target is unknown. Looked up from germline, CDR1 is MNHEY and CDR2 is SVGAGI. V lost 5 bases and J 1 base, leaving 11 bases between the germline ends. CDR3 length: 14 residues. This record comes from a study of T cells after yellow fever vaccination. Study background: When fractions had low cell numbers, they were prepared with SMART-Seq v4 Ultra Low Input.

Study results and caveats: Weaker in magnitude, the secondary response showed a faster peak on day 5 versus 15.

For TCR, cDNA came from 5'RACE template switching, which added a universal primer site and UMIs. TCRdb reanalysed the 5' RACE reads using MiXCR and keeps one entry per CDR3 protein. The table has approximately 250,000 distinct CDR3 sequences, 5.2% seen once. The source material was CD4+ T cells sorted from PBMCs, sampled on the day of the yellow fever booster vaccination. The chain links TRBV6-5 to TRBJ1-2; maybe TRBD1 (6 bases). This receptor was taken from a man aged 18 to 30 who received the YFV17D yellow fever vaccine. The CDR3 is CASSRNRDNYGYTF. CDR3 bases: TGTGCCAGCAGTAGGAACAGGGATAACTATGGCTACACCTTC.